These 20 T cell receptor beta chains originate from one sample sequenced in a study of blood T cells in healthy people across ages. For the second PCR, which ran for 7 to 11 cycles, a sample-barcoded 5' primer and a J-beta primer mix were used. In TCRdb, the 5' RACE reads were re-called with MiXCR into one record per CDR3 protein. There are 650,000 to 1,000,000 distinct CDR3 sequences in the sample; 35% to 40% occur only once, and 13% lies in the top ten. Material: blood. These receptors were obtained from a young man in good health.

Note on this clonotype: A single base separates this from a much larger clone, so it may be a read error. The V gene is TRBV7-2, the J gene TRBJ2-7, with TRBD1 matching over 8 bases. The CDR3 loop spans 15 amino acids. CDR1 is SGHTA, CDR2 FQGNSA, per germline. The V gene end was trimmed by 3 bases and the J gene end by 4 bases; junction bases not matched to a gene: 8. CDR3 DNA sequence: TGTGCCAGCAGCTTGGACGCTACAGGGGGGTACGAGCAGTACTTC. It encodes CASSLDATGGYEQYF.

This sequence joins TRBV6-1 and TRBJ1-5, with 7 bases aligning to TRBD1. Germline assignment: CDR1 MNHNS and CDR2 SASEGT. V shed 6 bases, J shed 4 bases, and the junction held 9 bases outside the gene matches. CDR3 size: 15 residues. CDR3 in amino acids: CASSRNRGHNQPQHF. CDR3 DNA: TGTGCCAGCAGCCGGAACAGGGGCCATAATCAGCCCCAGCATTTT.

Of note for this clonotype: The junction and the germline gene differ at one end; a read error may be behind it. The rearrangement joins TRBV7-2 to TRBJ2-7; possibly TRBD2 for D (6 bases). Germline lookup yields CDR1 SGHTA and CDR2 FQGNSA. CDR3 length: 15 residues. The DNA of the CDR3 is TGTGCCAGCAGCTTGGAGGGAACCTCCTCCTACGAGCGGTACTTC. Translating it yields CASSLEGTSSYERYF.

The V gene is TRBV5-1, the J gene TRBJ1-1; D ambiguous. Germline CDR1 and CDR2: SGHRS and YFSETQ. The V and J ends lost 0 bases and 0 bases respectively, with 12 bases between them. The CDR3 is 16 residues long. The CDR3 protein is CASSLGPGGMNTEAFF. The CDR3 DNA follows: TGCGCCAGCAGCTTGGGGCCAGGAGGTATGAACACTGAAGCTTTCTTT.

This clonotype was seen repeatedly, ten times or more. V gene TRBV4-3 combines with J gene TRBJ1-2; 9 positions agree with TRBD1. Germline loops: CDR1 LGHNA, CDR2 YSLEER. J was trimmed by 2 bases and V by 4 bases; bases with no gene match: 5. The CDR3 consists of 15 residues. CDR3 protein: CASSPRDRDNYGYTF. Written as DNA, the CDR3 is TGCGCCAGCAGCCCGAGGGACAGGGACAACTATGGCTACACCTTC.

The chain links TRBV4-2 to TRBJ1-1, with 7 positions matching TRBD1. The junction had 2 bases not matched to a gene; V was cut back by 3 bases and J by 1 base. CDR1 and CDR2 from the germline V gene are LGHNA and YNFKEQ. CDR3 length: 14 amino acids. The CDR3 loop reads CASSHNRGNTEAFF. CDR3 sequence (DNA): TGTGCCAGCAGCCACAACAGGGGGAACACTGAAGCTTTCTTT.

This clonotype was seen a handful of times. The gene calls are TRBV6-2 or TRBV6-3 and TRBJ2-1, with D maybe TRBD1 (5 bases). The CDR3 runs to 16 residues. Germline V gives CDR1 MNHEY, CDR2 SVGEGT. Trimming cost V 7 bases and J 1 base, with 17 bases left between them. CDR3 nucleotide sequence: TGTGCCAGCATTAAATATATGGGGCAATCCTACAATGAGCAGTTCTTC. Translated: CASIKYMGQSYNEQFF.

In its sample, this clonotype was seen a few times. CDR3 DNA: TGCGCCAGCGCAACCGGGACTAGGGGAGATACGCAGTATTTT. It translates to CASATGTRGDTQYF. This sequence joins TRBV5-1 and TRBJ2-3, with 8 bases fitting TRBD2. The CDR3 is 14 residues long. The junction had 9 bases not matched to a gene; V was cut back by 7 bases and J by 5 bases. From germline, CDR1 is SGHRS and CDR2 YFSETQ. Full variable domain (outside the CDR3, taken from reference TRBV5-1 and TRBJ2-3): KAGVTQTPRYLIKTRGQQVTLSCSPISGHRSVSWYQQTPGQGLQFLFEYFSETQRNKGNFPGRFSGRQFSNSRSEMNVSTLELGDSALYLCASATGTRGDTQYFGPGTRLTVL.

The genes are TRBV5-1 and TRBJ1-2, with TRBD1 identical over 12 bases. J lost 2 bases, V lost 4 bases, and 6 bases had no gene match. This CDR3 spans 16 amino acids. The germline V gene encodes CDR1 SGHRS and CDR2 YFSETQ. The CDR3 spells CASSEGTGGANYGYTF. CDR3 DNA sequence: TGCGCCAGCAGCGAGGGGACAGGGGGCGCGAACTATGGCTACACCTTC.

The chain recombines TRBV10-3 with TRBJ1-3, with D possibly TRBD1 on 6 matching bases. The CDR3 loop spans 15 amino acids. The germline V gene encodes CDR1 ENHRY and CDR2 SYGVKD. Between the trimmed V and J ends, which lost 9 bases and 0 bases, there was a span of 15 bases. The CDR3 DNA reads as TGTGCCATGGGGGCCGGACTCAGCTCTGGAAACACCATATATTTT. Its translation: CAMGAGLSSGNTIYF.

The chain combines TRBV4-1 with TRBJ2-1; D not certain. This CDR3 region has 15 residues. Germline CDR1 and CDR2: MGHRA and YSYEKL. The germline V and J ends were trimmed by 3 bases and 7 bases, with 16 bases remaining between them. CDR3 nucleotides: TGCGCCAGCAGCCAGACCGGGTCCGAATATAATGAGCAGTTCTTC. It yields the protein CASSQTGSEYNEQFF.

This sequence joins TRBV4-2 and TRBJ2-7; D possibly corresponds to TRBD1 (5 bases). Trimming cost V 2 bases and J 3 bases, with 17 bases left between them. The CDR3 consists of 16 residues. CDR1 LGHNA and CDR2 YNFKEQ come from the germline V gene. CDR3 in DNA: TGTGCCAGCAGCCAAACACAGGCAGGGAACTTCTACGAGCAGTACTTC. Translation gives CASSQTQAGNFYEQYF.

Remarks on this clonotype: A read error is possible here, since a much larger clone lies one base away. The chain joins TRBV12-3 or TRBV12-4 to TRBJ1-1; D is undetermined. Trimming took off 11 bases at V and 2 bases at J, with 9 bases between the two ends. The length of the CDR3 is 11 residues. DNA of the CDR3: TGTGCCGGCACCCTTAACACTGAAGCTTTCTTT. This gives the protein CAGTLNTEAFF.

The rearrangement uses TRBV28 and TRBJ2-6, with D tentatively TRBD2 (6 bases). The CDR3 loop spans 19 amino acids. The ends were cut back, 4 bases at V and 2 bases at J, with 21 bases in the middle. Germline CDR1 reads MDHEN; CDR2 reads SYDVKM. This chain's CDR3 is CASSSIPGLDDAGANVLTF. The DNA of the CDR3 is TGTGCCAGCAGTTCCATTCCGGGACTTGATGATGCTGGGGCCAACGTCCTGACTTTC.

The rearrangement links TRBV11-2 to TRBJ2-5; D gene ambiguous. Germline-derived CDR1 and CDR2 are SGHAT and FQNNGV. The germline V and J ends were trimmed by 3 bases and 1 base, with 9 bases remaining between them. The CDR3 length is 14 residues. This chain's CDR3 is CASSFNDPQETQYF. CDR3 DNA sequence: TGTGCCAGCAGCTTTAATGATCCCCAAGAGACCCAGTACTTC.

The gene calls are TRBV9 and TRBJ1-1; D is unresolved. CDR3 length: 13 amino acids. Germline V gives CDR1 SGDLS, CDR2 YYNGEE. V dropped 5 bases and J dropped 7 bases, with 15 bases sitting between them. CDR3: CASRGPYQHEAFF. For the CDR3, the DNA is TGTGCCAGCAGGGGTCCTTATCAGCATGAAGCTTTCTTT.

This clonotype has a handful of counts. The J gene is TRBJ1-4, the V gene TRBV6-6; D not resolved. V gave up 6 bases and J gave up 11 bases, with 19 bases separating them. The V gene's germline CDR1 is MNHNY and CDR2 SVGAGI (reference sequence). This CDR3 is built from 14 residues. The CDR3 coding sequence is TGTGCCAGCAGCCCTCGGACGGGCGGGGAGAAACTGTTTTTT. Its protein product is CASSPRTGGEKLFF.

On this clonotype itself: A read error may explain this, as a much larger clone is one base away. The chain uses TRBV7-9 and TRBJ2-7; the match to TRBD1 covers 7 bases. J was trimmed by 2 bases and V by 6 bases; bases with no gene match: 10. The CDR3 is made up of 15 amino acids. The V gene's germline CDR1 is SEHNR and CDR2 FQNEAQ (reference sequence). The CDR3 coding sequence is TGTGCCAGCAGGCTACTCAGGACAGGAACCTACGAGCAGTACTTC. Encoded protein: CASRLLRTGTYEQYF. Full variable domain (outside the CDR3, taken from reference TRBV7-9 and TRBJ2-7): DTGVSQNPRHKITKRGQNVTFRCDPISEHNRLYWYRQTLGQGPEFLTYFQNEAQLEKSRLLSDRFSAERPKGSFSTLEIQRTEQGDSAMYLCASRLLRTGTYEQYFGPGTRLTVT.

This clonotype was seen a handful of times. The V gene is TRBV6-5, the J gene TRBJ1-1; TRBD1 agrees at 7 bases. Germline V gene data show CDR1 as MNHEY and CDR2 as SVGAGI. The CDR3 totals 13 residues. With V trimmed by 6 bases and J by 4 bases, 5 bases remained unmatched. The CDR3 is CASRRGLSTEAFF. DNA for the CDR3: TGTGCCAGCAGAAGGGGGCTGAGCACTGAAGCTTTCTTT.

This clonotype was seen a few times. The junction departs from the called germline gene at one end, perhaps through a read error. The J gene is TRBJ2-3, the V gene TRBV7-2; D may be TRBD1 or TRBD2 (5 bases each). This CDR3 has 13 amino acids. The germline CDR1 and CDR2 sequences are SGHTA and FQGNSA. The CDR3 coding sequence is TGTGCCAGCAGCTTAGTTAGGGGAGATATGCAGTATTTT. Translating it yields CASSLVRGDMQYF.